Shown below are 32 T cell receptor beta chains from a single sample sequenced in a study of blood T cell repertoires in COVID-19. Measured with immunoSEQ multiplex PCR; TCRdb has only the in-frame clones, and not every one. The sample includes roughly 250,000 clones, approximately 86% of them seen just once. Material: PBMCs or T cells enriched from blood (not recorded which). Receptors originate from a woman aged 25 to 45 with acute COVID-19.

The chain carries TRBV11-2 and TRBJ1-1, with unresolved D. This CDR3 region has 17 residues. CDR1 and CDR2 from the germline V gene are SGHAT and FQNNGV. Trimming shortened V by 0 bases and J by 0 bases, and 14 bases separated the two germline ends. CDR3 bases: TGTGCCAGCAGCTTAGATAGCACCGGCAGCGTGAACACTGAAGCTTTCTTT. Translating gives CASSLDSTGSVNTEAFF.

The rearrangement uses TRBV7-3 and TRBJ2-1; a weak D match, TRBD2 (6 bases). Trimming removed 1 base at V and 2 bases at J, with 9 bases between. The CDR3 has 15 residues. The germline V gene encodes CDR1 SGHTA and CDR2 FQGTGA. Written as DNA, the CDR3 is TGTGCCAGCAGCTTAATCGGGGGAGCCTACAATGAGCAGTTCTTC. Protein: CASSLIGGAYNEQFF.

This sequence joins TRBV19 and TRBJ1-5; D ambiguous. This CDR3 is 14 amino acids long. Germline V gives CDR1 LNHDA, CDR2 SQIVND (reference sequence). Trimming cost V 3 bases and J 0 bases, with 6 bases left between them. The CDR3 DNA is TGTGCCAGTAGTATGGCTTATAGCAATCAGCCCCAGCATTTT. Translation gives CASSMAYSNQPQHF.

J is TRBJ2-2 and V is TRBV29-1; perhaps TRBD2 as D (5 bases). V lost 5 bases to trimming and J lost 0 bases, with 22 bases between them. The CDR3 contains 18 residues. Germline values: CDR1 SQVTM, CDR2 ANQGSEA. The CDR3 DNA reads TGCAGCGTTTTAAGCGGCCCCGGTTTGGGAACGAACACCGGGGAGCTGTTTTTT. Translation gives CSVLSGPGLGTNTGELFF.

The chain is built from TRBV28 and TRBJ1-1, with D possibly being TRBD1 (6 bases). The CDR3 loop spans 15 amino acids. Germline assignment: CDR1 MDHEN and CDR2 SYDVKM. The V end lost 4 bases, the J end lost 2 bases, and 14 bases lay between the germline ends. This CDR3 reads CASSSAATGNTEAFF. CDR3 nucleotide sequence: TGTGCCAGCAGTTCCGCGGCGACAGGAAACACTGAAGCTTTCTTT.

The gene calls are TRBV10-2 and TRBJ2-7; D gene ambiguous. The CDR3 has 12 amino acids. The V end lost 4 bases, the J end lost 3 bases, and 7 bases lay between the germline ends. Looked up from germline, CDR1 is WSHSY and CDR2 is SAAADI. CDR3 amino acids: CASSVALYEQYF. The CDR3 bases are TGCGCCAGCAGTGTAGCACTCTACGAGCAGTACTTC.

The CDR3 nucleotides read TGTGCCAGCAGCCCGGGAGGCACAGATACGCAGTATTTT. This codes for CASSPGGTDTQYF. This chain uses TRBV9 with TRBJ2-3; weak D call: TRBD2 (6 bases). The CDR3 loop spans 13 amino acids. Germline CDR1 reads SGDLS; CDR2 reads YYNGEE. Trimming took off 4 bases at V and 1 base at J, with 7 bases between the two ends.

The chain joins TRBV19 to TRBJ1-5, with TRBD1 matching over 7 bases. The CDR3 totals 14 residues. The junction had 4 bases not matched to a gene; V was cut back by 4 bases and J by 4 bases. Germline assignment: CDR1 LNHDA and CDR2 SQIVND (reference sequence). The CDR3 loop reads CASSRTGVNQPQHF. The DNA for the CDR3 is TGTGCCAGTAGTAGAACAGGGGTGAATCAGCCCCAGCATTTT.

The chain has TRBV7-3 and TRBJ2-2; D may be TRBD1 (5 bases). V dropped 0 bases and J dropped 3 bases, with 5 bases sitting between them. The CDR3 covers 14 residues. Germline V gives CDR1 SGHTA, CDR2 FQGTGA. In DNA, the CDR3 is TGTGCCAGCAGCTTAACCAGGGACACCGGGGAGCTGTTTTTT. This gives the protein CASSLTRDTGELFF.

The chain employs TRBV5-6 and TRBJ2-7; TRBD2 is a possible D gene (6 bases). Germline loops: CDR1 SGHDT, CDR2 YYEEEE. The CDR3 is 18 residues long. The germline V and J ends were trimmed by 4 bases and 5 bases, with 28 bases remaining between them. The CDR3 DNA reads TGTGCCAGCAGCCCTCTCGGGGGATCGAGATCGGGAAGCCACGAGCAGTACTTC. Translating it yields CASSPLGGSRSGSHEQYF.

CDR3 sequence: CASSFSLISGELFF. Here the CDR3 DNA reads TGTGCCAGCAGCTTCAGTCTGATTTCCGGGGAGCTGTTTTTT. The chain recombines TRBV5-4 with TRBJ2-2; D call uncertain. V was pared by 2 bases and J by 6 bases, with 11 bases between. CDR3 size: 14 residues. Germline CDR1 SGHNT, CDR2 YYREEE (reference sequence).

This chain joins TRBV4-1 and TRBJ2-3; D call uncertain. The V end was cut by 0 bases, the J end by 1 base, with 11 bases between. This CDR3 comprises 16 residues. Germline CDR1 MGHRA, CDR2 YSYEKL. The CDR3 is CASSQEAGQGTDTQYF. DNA for the CDR3: TGCGCCAGCAGCCAAGAGGCCGGTCAGGGCACAGATACGCAGTATTTT.

The chain couples TRBV9 to TRBJ2-7, with D tentatively TRBD1 (5 bases). CDR3 length equals 15 residues. V lost 0 bases and J 0 bases, leaving 10 bases between the germline ends. Looked up from germline, CDR1 is SGDLS and CDR2 is YYNGEE. CDR3 nucleotides: TGTGCCAGCAGCGTAGGGCAGGGCCCCTCCTACGAGCAGTACTTC. This encodes CASSVGQGPSYEQYF.

V gene TRBV28 combines with J gene TRBJ1-6; TRBD1 matches 7 bases. Trimming at V came to 7 bases and at J to 7 bases, leaving 7 bases not matched to a gene. CDR3 length: 14 residues. Germline values: CDR1 MDHEN, CDR2 SYDVKM. CDR3 sequence: CASTRTGPNSPLHF. CDR3 nucleotide sequence: TGTGCCAGCACCCGGACAGGACCCAATTCACCCCTCCACTTT.

The CDR3 reads CASSLFGVTKNSGANVLTF. For the CDR3, the DNA is TGCGCCAGCAGCTTATTCGGGGTAACCAAGAACTCTGGGGCCAACGTCCTGACTTTC. The V gene is TRBV5-1, the J gene TRBJ2-6; D is possibly TRBD2 (5 bases). Germline CDR1 reads SGHRS; CDR2 reads YFSETQ. The CDR3 consists of 19 residues. Trimming pared 2 bases from V and 0 bases from J, leaving 18 bases between.

The J gene is TRBJ2-7, the V gene TRBV6-5, with 9 bases identical to TRBD2. After removal of 6 bases from V and 5 bases from J, the junction contained 11 bases not matched to a gene. The CDR3 loop spans 15 amino acids. CDR1 and CDR2 from the germline V gene are MNHEY and SVGAGI. The CDR3 region has the DNA TGTGCCAGCAGCCCCGGGACTAGCTCAAACCACGAGCAGTACTTC. This sequence encodes CASSPGTSSNHEQYF.

Only one count was recorded for this clone. V usage is TRBV7-9 and J usage is TRBJ2-5; possible D gene TRBD1, 7 bases. Trimming took off 2 bases at V and 5 bases at J, with 15 bases between the two ends. Germline CDR1 and CDR2: SEHNR and FQNEAQ (reference sequence). CDR3 length: 15 residues. CDR3: CASSLLRQGGETQYF. The DNA for the CDR3 is TGTGCCAGCAGCTTACTGCGGCAGGGGGGTGAGACCCAGTACTTC.

This sequence joins TRBV11-3 and TRBJ2-2; 9 bases agree with TRBD1. With 6 bases clipped from V and 8 bases from J, the junction kept 7 bases outside the gene matches. The V gene's germline CDR1 is SGHNT and CDR2 YENEEA. The CDR3 is 14 residues long. The CDR3 sequence: CASRRQGVSGELFF. The CDR3 DNA is TGTGCCAGCAGGAGACAGGGGGTTTCAGGGGAGCTGTTTTTT.

The rearrangement joins TRBV30 to TRBJ1-3; unclear D gene. The length of the CDR3 is 14 residues. The germline V and J ends were trimmed by 4 bases and 0 bases, with 10 bases remaining between them. Germline CDR1 reads GTSNPN; CDR2 reads SVGIG (reference sequence). The CDR3 region is CAWISTLSGNTIYF. CDR3 nucleotides: TGTGCCTGGATCTCGACTCTCTCTGGAAACACCATATATTTT.

This clone was counted once. The rearrangement joins TRBV14 to TRBJ2-6; D is unclear. The CDR3 loop spans 14 amino acids. The V gene lost 2 bases and the J gene lost 4 bases, with 6 bases spanning the gap. Germline V gives CDR1 SGHDN, CDR2 FVKESK. The CDR3 coding sequence is TGTGCCAGCAGCCAAATATCCGGGGCCAACGTCCTGACTTTC. This encodes CASSQISGANVLTF.

The genes are TRBV28 and TRBJ1-2; no definite D call. The CDR3 consists of 11 residues. Trimming shortened V by 6 bases and J by 8 bases, and 10 bases separated the two germline ends. The germline gives CDR1 MDHEN, CDR2 SYDVKM. The CDR3 sequence: CASSPRSGYTF. The CDR3 nucleotides read TGTGCCAGCAGCCCTCGGTCGGGCTACACCTTC.

The chain is built from TRBV5-1 and TRBJ2-1, with 7 bases matching TRBD2. Trimming took 0 bases from V and 8 from J; bases not matched to a gene: 8. The CDR3 is made up of 15 amino acids. CDR1 is SGHRS, CDR2 YFSETQ, per germline. The CDR3 region has the DNA TGCGCCAGCAGCTTGGTGGGCAGGGAGGGCGATGAGCAGTTCTTC. Its protein is CASSLVGREGDEQFF.

The J gene is TRBJ2-1, the V gene TRBV6-5, with 11 bases matching TRBD2. V shed 5 bases and J 10 bases; nucleotides not matched to a gene: 7. The CDR3 has 14 residues. Germline CDR1 and CDR2: MNHEY and SVGAGI. CDR3 DNA sequence: TGTGCCAGCAGTCTTAGCGGGGGGGCGGGCGAGCAGTTCTTC. Protein sequence: CASSLSGGAGEQFF.

V is TRBV29-1 and J is TRBJ2-1; TRBD2 matches at 8 bases. V shed 2 bases and J 3 bases; nucleotides not matched to a gene: 3. The germline V gene encodes CDR1 SQVTM and CDR2 ANQGSEA. The CDR3 length is 14 residues. CDR3 DNA sequence: TGCAGCGTTGAACCCGCGGGAGGCTACAATGAGCAGTTCTTC. As protein: CSVEPAGGYNEQFF.

This rearrangement joins TRBV7-9 to TRBJ1-6; 10 bases fit TRBD1. The CDR3 is 13 amino acids. The germline gives CDR1 SEHNR, CDR2 FQNEAQ (reference sequence). The ends lost 5 bases at V and 11 bases at J; junction bases unmatched: 3. In DNA form, the CDR3 reads TGTGCCAGCAGCCCGGGACAGGGGACACCCCTCCACTTT. It codes for CASSPGQGTPLHF. Based on the CDR3 plus reference TRBV7-9 and TRBJ1-6, the full variable domain is DTGVSQNPRHKITKRGQNVTFRCDPISEHNRLYWYRQTLGQGPEFLTYFQNEAQLEKSRLLSDRFSAERPKGSFSTLEIQRTEQGDSAMYLCASSPGQGTPLHFGNGTRLTVT.

The genes are TRBV24-1 and TRBJ2-3; 9 bases agree with TRBD1. V lost 3 bases, J lost 1 base, and 4 bases stayed unmatched. CDR1 is KGHDR and CDR2 is SFDVKD in the germline V gene. The CDR3 length is 16 residues. In DNA form, the CDR3 reads TGTGCCACCAGTGATCCGGGACAGGGAGGCACAGATACGCAGTATTTT. This sequence encodes CATSDPGQGGTDTQYF.

This clone came up once. This sequence joins TRBV6-2 or TRBV6-3 and TRBJ2-7; D possibly corresponds to TRBD1 (6 bases). Germline V lookup: CDR1 MNHEY, CDR2 SVGEGT. CDR3 length equals 14 residues. Deletions cut 5 bases from V and 0 bases from J, with 11 bases between. CDR3 protein: CASSTGDTSYEQYF. The DNA for the CDR3 is TGTGCCAGCAGTACTGGGGACACCTCCTACGAGCAGTACTTC.

The CDR3 nucleotides read TGTGCCAGCAGCCAACCAGGGGTTAGAGAAAAACTGTTTTTT. Its protein is CASSQPGVREKLFF. The V and J genes are TRBV3-1 (or the pseudogene TRBV3-2) and TRBJ1-4, with D perhaps matching TRBD1 (6 bases). Germline V gives CDR1 LGHDT, CDR2 YNNKEL (reference sequence). CDR3 length: 14 amino acids. Trimming stripped 2 bases from V and 8 bases from J, with 12 bases between.

The chain uses TRBV7-9 and TRBJ1-1; 7 nucleotides line up with TRBD1. The V gene's germline CDR1 is SEHNR and CDR2 FQNEAQ (reference sequence). The V segment lost 5 bases and the J segment 6 bases; nucleotides outside the gene matches: 3. The length of the CDR3 is 12 residues. CDR3 in amino acids: CASSHGTAEAFF. In DNA, the CDR3 is TGTGCCAGCAGCCATGGGACAGCTGAAGCTTTCTTT. Using reference TRBV7-9 and TRBJ1-1 for the parts outside the CDR3, the full variable domain is DTGVSQNPRHKITKRGQNVTFRCDPISEHNRLYWYRQTLGQGPEFLTYFQNEAQLEKSRLLSDRFSAERPKGSFSTLEIQRTEQGDSAMYLCASSHGTAEAFFGQGTRLTVV.

This clone was observed a few times. The J gene is TRBJ2-1, the V gene TRBV24-1, with 9 bases identical to TRBD1. Losses at the gene ends were 3 bases for V and 5 bases for J; bases not matched to a gene: 7. Germline CDR1 reads KGHDR; CDR2 reads SFDVKD. This CDR3 is built from 16 residues. The CDR3: CATSDLKTGGNNEQFF. CDR3 in DNA: TGTGCCACCAGTGATCTCAAGACAGGGGGTAACAATGAGCAGTTCTTC.

A word on this clone: The same CDR3 is also encoded by other DNA sequences in this sample. The rearrangement links TRBV14 to TRBJ2-7, with 7 positions matching TRBD1. Germline CDR1 reads SGHDN; CDR2 reads FVKESK. This CDR3 contains 11 residues. V lost 5 bases, J lost 6 bases, and 1 base stayed unmatched. The CDR3 region has the DNA TGTGCCAGCAGCAGGGGGCCCGAGCAGTACTTC. This encodes CASSRGPEQYF. The variable domain in full, with the rest retrieved from reference TRBV14 and TRBJ2-7, is EAGVTQFPSHSVIEKGQTVTLRCDPISGHDNLYWYRRVMGKEIKFLLHFVKESKQDESGMPNNRFLAERTGGTYSTLKVQPAELEDSGVYFCASSRGPEQYFGPGTRLTVT.

The sample holds a few counts of this clone. V gene TRBV28 combines with J gene TRBJ1-2, with D uncertain. Germline-derived CDR1 and CDR2 are MDHEN and SYDVKM. Trimming cost V 7 bases and J 0 bases, with 6 bases left between them. This CDR3 comprises 12 residues. The CDR3 protein is CASTETNYGYTF. As DNA, the CDR3 is TGTGCCAGCACCGAGACTAACTATGGCTACACCTTC.